The next 17 T cell receptor beta chains were all read from a single sample in a study of shared clonotypes between healthy human individuals. Profiling relied on immunoSEQ multiplex PCR, and the TCRdb table lists in-frame clones only, not all of them. This sample has 1.5 million to 2.5 million clones, with about 95% found just once. CD45RO-negative, CCR7-positively selected cells formed the naive CD8 fraction, excluding terminally differentiated effector memory CD45RA+ cells. Sequencing was carried out using naive CD8+ T cells sorted from blood. The receptors were gathered from a man aged 18 to 29 in good health.

The rearrangement joins TRBV11-2 to TRBJ2-7, with 7 positions matching TRBD2. The V gene end was trimmed by 2 bases and the J gene end by 1 base; junction bases not matched to a gene: 5. Per germline, CDR1 SGHAT and CDR2 FQNNGV. This CDR3 region has 15 residues. The CDR3 nucleotides read TGTGCCAGCAGCTTAACGGCTAGCGGTTCCTACGAGCAGTACTTC. Translating gives CASSLTASGSYEQYF. Full variable domain (outside the CDR3, taken from reference TRBV11-2 and TRBJ2-7): EAGVAQSPRYKIIEKRQSVAFWCNPISGHATLYWYQQILGQGPKLLIQFQNNGVVDDSQLPKDRFSAERLKGVDSTLKIQPAKLEDSAVYLCASSLTASGSYEQYFGPGTRLTVT.

The chain links TRBV4-3 to TRBJ1-4; D gene unclear. The CDR3 spans 19 residues. The V end lost 0 bases, the J end lost 0 bases, and 17 bases lay between the germline ends. Germline assignment: CDR1 LGHNA and CDR2 YSLEER. CDR3 residues: CASSQDFTSEGATNEKLFF. In nucleotides, the CDR3 is TGCGCCAGCAGCCAAGATTTCACTTCCGAGGGCGCAACTAATGAAAAACTGTTTTTT.

This CDR3 is CASSIGRAYEQYF. In DNA, the CDR3 is TGTGCCAGCAGTATTGGCAGGGCCTACGAGCAGTACTTC. The chain joins TRBV28 to TRBJ2-7; possible D gene TRBD1, 5 bases. The length of the CDR3 is 13 residues. Trimming took off 5 bases at V and 2 bases at J, with 10 bases between the two ends. Germline CDR1 MDHEN, CDR2 SYDVKM.

The gene calls are TRBV10-2 and TRBJ2-7; 8 nucleotides match TRBD2. The V segment lost 2 bases and the J segment 4 bases; nucleotides outside the gene matches: 7. CDR1 is WSHSY and CDR2 is SAAADI in the germline V gene. The CDR3 spans 15 residues. CDR3 sequence reads: CASSETSGVGYEQYF. In nucleotides, the CDR3 is TGCGCCAGCAGTGAGACTAGCGGAGTGGGTTACGAGCAGTACTTC.

The chain recombines TRBV19 with TRBJ1-1; no firm D call. The CDR3 has 14 amino acids. The V and J ends lost 5 bases and 1 base respectively, with 11 bases between them. Germline loops: CDR1 LNHDA, CDR2 SQIVND (reference sequence). CDR3: CASSATATNTEAFF. For the CDR3, the DNA is TGTGCCAGTAGTGCCACAGCGACGAACACTGAAGCTTTCTTT. The full variable domain, its missing parts supplied by reference TRBV19 and TRBJ1-1, is DGGITQSPKYLFRKEGQNVTLSCEQNLNHDAMYWYRQDPGQGLRLIYYSQIVNDFQKGDIAEGYSVSREKKESFPLTVTSAQKNPTAFYLCASSATATNTEAFFGQGTRLTVV.

The V call is TRBV30, the J call TRBJ2-3, with TRBD2 matching over 7 bases. Trimming removed 0 bases from V and 4 bases from J; junction bases left unmatched: 7. The CDR3 extends over 15 amino acids. Per the germline V gene, CDR1 is GTSNPN and CDR2 is SVGIG (reference sequence). The CDR3 DNA follows: TGTGCCTGGAGTGTGGAGGCGGGGGACCCAGATACGCAGTATTTT. Translation gives CAWSVEAGDPDTQYF.

The chain uses TRBV28 and TRBJ1-4, with TRBD1 matching over 9 bases. Trimming at V came to 6 bases and at J to 3 bases, leaving 11 bases not matched to a gene. The CDR3 consists of 17 residues. From germline, CDR1 is MDHEN and CDR2 SYDVKM. The DNA of the CDR3 is TGTGCCAGCAGGGGGGACAGGGAGGTTTGGGCTAATGAAAAACTGTTTTTT. Amino acid sequence: CASRGDREVWANEKLFF.

This chain joins TRBV2 and TRBJ1-2; D is uncertain. The germline CDR1 and CDR2 sequences are SNHLY and FYNNEI. V was cut by 3 bases and J by 5 bases, with 13 bases left in between. The CDR3 sequence is 14 residues long. CDR3 in DNA: TGTGCCAGCAGTGACAGTCTTAACGGGTATGGCTACACCTTC. Translating gives CASSDSLNGYGYTF.

V gene TRBV27 combines with J gene TRBJ2-7; D is uncertain. CDR3 size: 17 residues. Germline CDR1 and CDR2: MNHEY and SMNVEV (reference sequence). Deletions cut 6 bases from V and 2 bases from J, with 23 bases between. CDR3 amino acids: CASRHFPPGQAAYEQYF. CDR3 in DNA: TGTGCCAGCAGACACTTCCCCCCCGGGCAGGCCGCCTACGAGCAGTACTTC.

Details on this clone: Other DNA sequences in the same sample also yield this CDR3. The gene calls are TRBV9 and TRBJ2-7; 8 positions match TRBD1. Germline V gene lookup returns CDR1 SGDLS and CDR2 YYNGEE. V lost 3 bases and J lost 4; bases outside the gene matches: 6. The length of the CDR3 is 14 residues. The CDR3 spells CASSGGTGGYEQYF. Here the CDR3 DNA reads TGTGCCAGCAGCGGGGGAACAGGGGGTTACGAGCAGTACTTC. The full variable domain, rest sourced from reference TRBV9 and TRBJ2-7, is DSGVTQTPKHLITATGQRVTLRCSPRSGDLSVYWYQQSLDQGLQFLIQYYNGEERAKGNILERFSAQQFPDLHSELNLSSLELGDSALYFCASSGGTGGYEQYFGPGTRLTVT.

The rearrangement links TRBV9 to TRBJ1-2; 10 positions agree with TRBD1. The CDR3 totals 15 residues. The V gene's germline CDR1 is SGDLS and CDR2 YYNGEE. Losses at the gene ends were 4 bases for V and 7 bases for J; bases not matched to a gene: 10. This CDR3 reads CASSPPGQGGSGYTF. The CDR3 DNA reads as TGTGCCAGCAGCCCCCCAGGACAGGGGGGCAGTGGCTACACCTTC. The variable domain in full, with the rest retrieved from reference TRBV9 and TRBJ1-2, is DSGVTQTPKHLITATGQRVTLRCSPRSGDLSVYWYQQSLDQGLQFLIQYYNGEERAKGNILERFSAQQFPDLHSELNLSSLELGDSALYFCASSPPGQGGSGYTFGSGTRLTVV.

The chain carries TRBV11-2 and TRBJ2-3; a possible D gene is TRBD2 (6 bases). Germline V CDR1 and CDR2: SGHAT, FQNNGV. The V gene lost 0 bases and the J gene lost 4 bases, with 14 bases spanning the gap. The CDR3 loop spans 16 amino acids. The CDR3 DNA is TGTGCCAGCAGCTTAGATGGGGTCTGGGGGGCAGATACGCAGTATTTT. Its translation is CASSLDGVWGADTQYF.

The chain uses TRBV7-9 and TRBJ2-3; 7 bases agree with TRBD1. Germline lookup yields CDR1 SEHNR and CDR2 FQNEAQ (reference sequence). This CDR3 comprises 14 residues. With V trimmed by 4 bases and J by 6 bases, 7 bases remained unmatched. The CDR3 sequence: CASSSQGVMDTQYF. In nucleotides, the CDR3 is TGTGCCAGCAGCTCTCAGGGGGTTATGGATACGCAGTATTTT.

V gene TRBV2 combines with J gene TRBJ2-1; 8 nucleotides align to TRBD2. Looked up from germline, CDR1 is SNHLY and CDR2 is FYNNEI. With 9 bases clipped from V and 6 bases from J, the junction kept 10 bases outside the gene matches. This CDR3 spans 14 amino acids. In nucleotides, the CDR3 is TGTGCCAGTTCAGATAGCGGGGCGCTCAATGAGCAGTTCTTC. Its translation: CASSDSGALNEQFF.

About this clone itself: The identical CDR3 is also encoded by other nucleotide sequences in the sample. The V gene is TRBV27, the J gene TRBJ2-7, with D perhaps matching TRBD2 (6 bases). The CDR3 loop spans 14 amino acids. V lost 3 bases to trimming and J lost 2 bases, with 11 bases between them. Germline assignment: CDR1 MNHEY and CDR2 SMNVEV (reference sequence). The chain's CDR3 is CASSFTGVTYEQYF. CDR3 nucleotide sequence: TGTGCCAGCAGTTTTACGGGGGTTACCTACGAGCAGTACTTC.

This clone was observed once. V gene TRBV7-9 combines with J gene TRBJ2-7; tentatively, D is TRBD2 (5 bases). Germline V gives CDR1 SEHNR, CDR2 FQNEAQ (reference sequence). CDR3 length: 16 amino acids. Trimming left V 5 bases short and J 3 bases short, with 20 bases between. CDR3 DNA: TGTGCCAGCAGCATTGTTGCGGGCCTAGGGAGCTACGAGCAGTACTTC. It yields the protein CASSIVAGLGSYEQYF.

The gene calls are TRBV5-6 and TRBJ2-1, with 9 bases identical to TRBD1. Germline V gives CDR1 SGHDT, CDR2 YYEEEE. V shed 4 bases, J shed 9 bases, and the junction held 14 bases outside the gene matches. CDR3 length: 16 amino acids. This chain's CDR3 is CASSPGGTGPVGEQFF. The CDR3 nucleotides are TGTGCCAGCAGCCCGGGTGGGACAGGGCCGGTAGGTGAGCAGTTCTTC.